This is a list of T cell receptor beta chains from one sample in a study of blood T cell repertoires in COVID-19. Sequencing was performed with immunoSEQ multiplex PCR; in TCRdb, only in-frame clones are kept and a portion is missing. The sample consists of fewer than 400,000 clones, roughly 86% of them appearing once. The specimen sequenced was PBMCs or T cells enriched from blood (not recorded which). The receptor set was obtained from a woman aged 30 to 39 who had recovered from COVID-19. Both conserved end residues are part of each CDR3. The D gene is left open where the match is weak. The listing skips clone size in some rows; elsewhere it reads once, few, many or a size class.

length: 16; V: TRBV7-2; J: TRBJ1-6; size: NA; D: NA; CDR3: CASVKEATGDNSPLHF; DNA: TGTGCCAGCGTTAAGGAAGCGACTGGAGACAATTCACCCCTCCACTTT
length: 13; V: TRBV2; J: TRBJ2-2; size: once; D: NA; CDR3: CASSVLNTGELFF; DNA: TGTGCCAGCAGTGTCCTGAACACCGGGGAGCTGTTTTTT
length: 16; V: TRBV28; J: TRBJ2-3; size: NA; D: TRBD1; CDR3: CASRHPGTGNTDTQYF; DNA: TGTGCCAGCAGACACCCCGGGACAGGGAACACAGATACGCAGTATTTT
length: 17; V: TRBV19; J: TRBJ2-4; size: NA; D: TRBD2; CDR3: CASRALAGGLAKNIQYF; DNA: TGTGCCAGTCGGGCACTAGCGGGGGGACTAGCCAAAAACATTCAGTACTTC
length: 13; V: TRBV5-1; J: TRBJ1-2; size: NA; D: NA; CDR3: CASSASGVSGYTF; DNA: TGCGCCAGCAGCGCTTCAGGGGTGAGTGGCTACACCTTC
length: 18; V: TRBV19; J: TRBJ1-4; size: NA; D: TRBD1; CDR3: CASSPRNRGFATNEKLFF; DNA: TGTGCCAGTAGTCCAAGGAACAGGGGTTTTGCAACTAATGAAAAACTGTTTTTT
length: 14; V: TRBV7-9; J: TRBJ1-1; size: NA; D: TRBD1; CDR3: CASSLTGGRTEAFF; DNA: TGTGCCAGCAGCTTGACAGGGGGCCGGACTGAAGCTTTCTTT
length: 13; V: TRBV5-4; J: TRBJ2-7; size: NA; D: NA; CDR3: CASSSGHSYEQYF; DNA: TGTGCCAGCAGCTCGGGACACTCCTACGAGCAGTACTTC
length: 15; V: TRBV9; J: TRBJ1-1; size: NA; D: NA; CDR3: CASSVGVRLNTEAFF; DNA: TGTGCCAGCAGCGTAGGTGTCAGATTGAACACTGAAGCTTTCTTT
length: 16; V: TRBV2; J: TRBJ2-3; size: NA; D: TRBD1; CDR3: CASRQITGVNTDTQYF; DNA: TGTGCCAGCAGGCAAATCACAGGGGTCAACACAGATACGCAGTATTTT
length: 15; V: TRBV7-3; J: TRBJ1-1; size: NA; D: NA; CDR3: CASSLIRGKNTEAFF; DNA: TGTGCCAGCAGCTTAATTCGCGGAAAGAACACTGAAGCTTTCTTT
length: 15; V: TRBV3-1/TRBV3-2; J: TRBJ2-7; size: NA; D: TRBD1; CDR3: CASGRTTGGGYEQYF; DNA: TGTGCCAGCGGTCGAACGACAGGGGGGGGCTACGAGCAGTACTTC
length: 14; V: TRBV27; J: TRBJ1-6; size: NA; D: TRBD1; CDR3: CASSSGTGNSPLHF; DNA: TGTGCCAGCAGTTCCGGGACAGGGAATTCACCCCTCCACTTT
length: 16; V: TRBV5-4; J: TRBJ2-3; size: few; D: NA; CDR3: CASSLEGSGPTDTQYF; DNA: TGTGCCAGCAGCTTGGAAGGTAGCGGACCCACAGATACGCAGTATTTT
length: 15; V: TRBV4-1; J: TRBJ2-7; size: NA; D: NA; CDR3: CASSQDSGKTYEQYF; DNA: TGCGCCAGCAGCCAAGACTCTGGCAAGACCTACGAGCAGTACTTC
length: 13; V: TRBV7-2; J: TRBJ1-1; size: NA; D: NA; CDR3: CASTPETGGKAFF; DNA: TGTGCCAGCACCCCCGAGACAGGTGGAAAAGCTTTCTTT
length: 15; V: TRBV6-5; J: TRBJ1-6; size: NA; D: TRBD1; CDR3: CASSITGGAGSPLHF; DNA: TGTGCCAGCAGTATAACAGGGGGCGCCGGGTCACCCCTCCACTTT
length: 13; V: TRBV7-2; J: TRBJ1-5; size: NA; D: NA; CDR3: CASSTRGNQPQHF; DNA: TGTGCCAGCAGCACCCGGGGCAATCAGCCCCAGCATTTT
length: 12; V: TRBV28; J: TRBJ1-2; size: NA; D: TRBD1; CDR3: CASRGQGWGYTF; DNA: TGTGCCAGCAGGGGACAGGGGTGGGGCTACACCTTC
length: 12; V: TRBV6-7; J: TRBJ1-2; size: NA; D: NA; CDR3: CASSYGEGGYTF; DNA: TGTGCCAGCAGTTATGGGGAGGGTGGCTACACCTTC
length: 15; V: TRBV3-1/TRBV3-2; J: TRBJ2-7; size: NA; D: TRBD1; CDR3: CASSQYRDSSYEQYF; DNA: TGTGCCAGCAGCCAGTACCGGGACAGTTCCTACGAGCAGTACTTC
length: 14; V: TRBV6-5; J: TRBJ1-2; size: NA; D: NA; CDR3: CASSFTPLAYGYTF; DNA: TGTGCCAGCAGTTTCACGCCCCTGGCCTATGGCTACACCTTC
length: 15; V: TRBV5-1; J: TRBJ2-7; size: NA; D: TRBD2; CDR3: CASSPSASGNYEQYF; DNA: TGCGCCAGCAGCCCGAGCGCTAGCGGGAACTACGAGCAGTACTTC
length: 14; V: TRBV5-6; J: TRBJ1-2; size: NA; D: TRBD1; CDR3: CASSPVGTGDVYTF; DNA: TGTGCCAGCAGCCCTGTCGGGACAGGGGATGTCTACACCTTC
length: 14; V: TRBV27; J: TRBJ2-1; size: NA; D: TRBD2; CDR3: CASSRTSGGNEQFF; DNA: TGTGCCAGCAGTAGGACTAGCGGTGGCAATGAGCAGTTCTTC
length: 19; V: TRBV21-1; J: TRBJ2-3; size: NA; D: NA; CDR3: CASNLNSGGVETSTDTQYF; DNA: TGTGCCAGCAATCTGAATAGCGGGGGGGTAGAGACTAGCACAGATACGCAGTATTTT
length: 15; V: TRBV3-1/TRBV3-2; J: TRBJ2-1; size: NA; D: TRBD2; CDR3: CASSHTSGRGNEQFF; DNA: TGTGCCAGCAGCCATACTAGCGGGAGAGGGAATGAGCAGTTCTTC
length: 13; V: TRBV7-8; J: TRBJ1-2; size: NA; D: NA; CDR3: CASSSETEYGYTF; DNA: TGTGCCAGCAGCTCCGAGACAGAGTATGGCTACACCTTC
length: 14; V: TRBV11-2; J: TRBJ2-1; size: NA; D: TRBD2; CDR3: CASGNPLAGNEQFF; DNA: TGTGCCAGCGGCAATCCTCTAGCGGGCAATGAGCAGTTCTTC
length: 16; V: TRBV30; J: TRBJ2-1; size: NA; D: NA; CDR3: CAWSRALADLYNEQFF; DNA: TGTGCCTGGAGTAGGGCCTTAGCGGACCTCTACAATGAGCAGTTCTTC
length: 15; V: TRBV6-5; J: TRBJ2-2; size: NA; D: NA; CDR3: CASIGRRLGTGELFF; DNA: TGTGCCAGCATAGGGCGGAGGTTGGGGACCGGGGAGCTGTTTTTT
length: 19; V: TRBV7-9; J: TRBJ2-6; size: NA; D: TRBD1; CDR3: CASSWTGGLHPSGANVLTF; DNA: TGTGCCAGCAGCTGGACAGGGGGCTTACACCCCTCTGGGGCCAACGTCCTGACTTTC